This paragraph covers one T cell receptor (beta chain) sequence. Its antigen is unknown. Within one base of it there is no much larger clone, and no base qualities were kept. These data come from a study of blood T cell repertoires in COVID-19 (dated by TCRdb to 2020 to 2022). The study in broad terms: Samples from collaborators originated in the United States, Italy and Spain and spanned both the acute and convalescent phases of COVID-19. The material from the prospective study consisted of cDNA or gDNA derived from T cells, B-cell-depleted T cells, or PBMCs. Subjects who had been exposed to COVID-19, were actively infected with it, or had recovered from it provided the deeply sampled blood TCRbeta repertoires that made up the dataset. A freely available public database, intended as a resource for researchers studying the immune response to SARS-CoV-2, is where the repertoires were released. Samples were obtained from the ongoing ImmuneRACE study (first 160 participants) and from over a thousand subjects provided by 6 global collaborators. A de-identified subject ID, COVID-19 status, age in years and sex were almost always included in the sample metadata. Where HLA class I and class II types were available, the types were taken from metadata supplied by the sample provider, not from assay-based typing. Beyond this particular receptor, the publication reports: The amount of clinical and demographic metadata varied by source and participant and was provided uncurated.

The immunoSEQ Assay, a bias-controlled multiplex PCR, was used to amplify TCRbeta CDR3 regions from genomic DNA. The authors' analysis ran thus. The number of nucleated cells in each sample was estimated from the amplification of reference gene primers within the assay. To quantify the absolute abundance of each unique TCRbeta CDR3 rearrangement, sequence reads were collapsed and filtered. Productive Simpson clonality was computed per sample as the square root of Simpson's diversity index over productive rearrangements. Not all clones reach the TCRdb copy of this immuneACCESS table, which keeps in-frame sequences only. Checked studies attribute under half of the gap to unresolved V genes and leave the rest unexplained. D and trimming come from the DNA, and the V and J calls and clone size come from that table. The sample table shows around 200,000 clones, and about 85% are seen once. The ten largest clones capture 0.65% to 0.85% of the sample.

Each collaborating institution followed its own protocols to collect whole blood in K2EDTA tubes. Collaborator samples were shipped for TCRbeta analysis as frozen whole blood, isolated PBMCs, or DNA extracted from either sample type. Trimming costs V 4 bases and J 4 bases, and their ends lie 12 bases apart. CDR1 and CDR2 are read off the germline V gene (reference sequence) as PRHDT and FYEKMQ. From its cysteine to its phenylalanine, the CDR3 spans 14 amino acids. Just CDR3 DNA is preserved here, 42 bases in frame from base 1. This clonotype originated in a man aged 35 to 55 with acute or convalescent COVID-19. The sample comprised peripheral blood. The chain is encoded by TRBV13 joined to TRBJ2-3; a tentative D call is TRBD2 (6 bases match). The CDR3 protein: CASSSGTGPDTQYF. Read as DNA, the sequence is TGTGCCAGCAGCTCCGGGACTGGGCCAGATACGCAGTATTTT. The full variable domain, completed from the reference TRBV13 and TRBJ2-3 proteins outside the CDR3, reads AAGVIQSPRHLIKEKRETATLKCYPIPRHDTVYWYQQGPGQDPQFLISFYEKMQSDKGSIPDRFSAQQFSDYHSELNMSSLELGDSALYFCASSSGTGPDTQYFGPGTRLTVL.